One and the same sample provided the 23 T cell receptor beta chains below, sequenced in a study of cytomegalovirus exposure and HLA in healthy donors. This PCR relied on a set of 60 Vbeta primers and 13 Jbeta primers. Only in-frame clones appear in the TCRdb table, and some are missing; sequencing was by immunoSEQ multiplex PCR. The sample has around 200,000 clones; 70% to 90% are singletons. Sequencing was done on a sample of PBMCs. The receptors stem from a woman in her thirties in good health and CMV-seronegative.

V gene TRBV10-2 combines with J gene TRBJ2-2, with a tentative D call TRBD1 (5 bases). V lost 3 bases to trimming and J lost 7 bases, with 18 bases between them. The CDR3 is 16 amino acids. In germline, CDR1 is WSHSY, CDR2 SAAADI. The CDR3 bases are TGCGCCAGCAGTGAAGGCTGGGGCAGGAGTGGCGGGGAGCTGTTTTTT. Translated, it gives CASSEGWGRSGGELFF.

The chain combines TRBV6-1 with TRBJ2-1, with 7 bases lining up with TRBD2. Looked up from germline, CDR1 is MNHNS and CDR2 is SASEGT. Trimming at V came to 2 bases and at J to 4 bases, leaving 5 bases not matched to a gene. The CDR3 has 15 amino acids. The CDR3 region is CASSERLAAYNEQFF. DNA for the CDR3: TGTGCCAGCAGTGAACGTCTAGCGGCTTACAATGAGCAGTTCTTC.

V and J are TRBV27 and TRBJ1-1; tentatively, D is TRBD1 (5 bases). This CDR3 region has 16 residues. V lost 0 bases and J 6 bases, leaving 17 bases between the germline ends. The germline gives CDR1 MNHEY, CDR2 SMNVEV (reference sequence). CDR3 sequence (DNA): TGTGCCAGCAGTTTATCCAGCGGGCAAGGGGCGGCTGAAGCTTTCTTT. This translates into CASSLSSGQGAAEAFF.

This clone was counted between two and nine times. This sequence joins TRBV5-6 and TRBJ1-5; D is ambiguous. The CDR3 runs to 14 residues. V dropped 4 bases and J dropped 5 bases, with 13 bases sitting between them. The germline V gene encodes CDR1 SGHDT and CDR2 YYEEEE. CDR3 loop: CASSPPPADQPQHF. CDR3 sequence (DNA): TGTGCCAGCAGCCCCCCCCCGGCGGATCAGCCCCAGCATTTT.

This chain connects TRBV28 to TRBJ1-2; 8 bases map to TRBD1. J was trimmed by 4 bases and V by 5 bases; bases with no gene match: 9. The CDR3 is 15 residues long. Germline V gives CDR1 MDHEN, CDR2 SYDVKM. The CDR3 nucleotides read TGTGCCAGCAGTACATGGACAGGGAGGGGCTATGGCTACACCTTC. This sequence encodes CASSTWTGRGYGYTF.

Notes on this clone: Within the sample, other DNA sequences also encode this same CDR3. V gene TRBV28 combines with J gene TRBJ1-2, with D unresolved. The CDR3 has 13 residues. The germline CDR1 and CDR2 sequences are MDHEN and SYDVKM. Trimming left V 6 bases short and J 1 base short, with 9 bases between. The CDR3 sequence: CASSPGGNYGYTF. The CDR3 DNA reads TGTGCCAGCAGCCCCGGTGGTAACTATGGCTACACCTTC.

V and J are TRBV7-3 and TRBJ2-5, with D possibly being TRBD2 (6 bases). Trimming took off 3 bases at V and 1 base at J, with 12 bases between the two ends. The V gene's germline CDR1 is SGHTA and CDR2 FQGTGA. The CDR3 is 15 residues long. The CDR3, as DNA: TGTGCCAGCAGCTTGTCCGGGGGACCCCAAGAGACCCAGTACTTC. Amino acid sequence: CASSLSGGPQETQYF.

The chain uses TRBV6-5 and TRBJ1-2, with unresolved D. The V gene lost 3 bases and the J gene lost 7 bases, with 18 bases spanning the gap. The CDR3 contains 15 residues. From germline, CDR1 is MNHEY and CDR2 SVGAGI. CDR3 bases: TGTGCCAGCAGTTATAGGATTTCCCGAGGCGGTGGCTACACCTTC. Residues: CASSYRISRGGGYTF.

This clone has just a few counts. J is TRBJ1-2 and V is TRBV4-1, with 7 bases lining up with TRBD1. Per germline, CDR1 MGHRA and CDR2 YSYEKL. The CDR3 has 13 amino acids. Trimming cost V 4 bases and J 6 bases; bases outside gene matches: 5. The CDR3 coding sequence is TGCGCCAGCAGCCCCAGGGGGTTAAATGGCTACACCTTC. This sequence encodes CASSPRGLNGYTF.

This clone was found once. V and J are TRBV4-2 and TRBJ2-1, with D perhaps TRBD2 (6 bases). This CDR3 has 17 residues. Trimming cost V 4 bases and J 5 bases, with 21 bases left between them. CDR1 and CDR2 from the germline V gene are LGHNA and YNFKEQ. CDR3 residues: CASSPPRGWDIDNEQFF. In DNA form, the CDR3 reads TGTGCCAGCAGCCCCCCGCGGGGCTGGGATATTGACAATGAGCAGTTCTTC.

The DNA for the CDR3 is TGCAGCGTTGATTCGGGACAGAAGAACACTGAAGCTTTCTTT. The encoded protein is CSVDSGQKNTEAFF. V gene TRBV29-1 combines with J gene TRBJ1-1; TRBD1 matches at 7 bases. After removal of 3 bases from V and 1 base from J, the junction contained 5 bases not matched to a gene. The CDR3 is 14 amino acids. Per the germline V gene, CDR1 is SQVTM and CDR2 is ANQGSEA.

This clone appeared once. The V and J genes are TRBV5-1 and TRBJ2-3, with unresolved D. This CDR3 spans 16 amino acids. V lost 4 bases, J lost 0 bases, and 15 bases lay in between. From germline, CDR1 is SGHRS and CDR2 YFSETQ. As DNA, the CDR3 is TGCGCCAGCAGCGTTTTCCCTTCTACTAGCACAGATACGCAGTATTTT. Its protein product is CASSVFPSTSTDTQYF. The full variable domain, its missing parts supplied by reference TRBV5-1 and TRBJ2-3, is KAGVTQTPRYLIKTRGQQVTLSCSPISGHRSVSWYQQTPGQGLQFLFEYFSETQRNKGNFPGRFSGRQFSNSRSEMNVSTLELGDSALYLCASSVFPSTSTDTQYFGPGTRLTVL.

This clone was seen a single time. V gene TRBV19 combines with J gene TRBJ2-5; a possible D gene is TRBD2 (6 bases). Deletions cut 5 bases from V and 4 bases from J, with 14 bases between. Germline V gene sequence: CDR1 LNHDA, CDR2 SQIVND (reference sequence). The CDR3 runs to 14 residues. CDR3 sequence reads: CASSPYRGSETQYF. For the CDR3, the DNA is TGTGCCAGTAGTCCTTATCGGGGGTCAGAGACCCAGTACTTC.

V usage is TRBV5-6 and J usage is TRBJ2-5; no reliable D call. CDR3 length: 12 residues. V lost 6 bases and J 4 bases, leaving 10 bases between the germline ends. Looked up from germline, CDR1 is SGHDT and CDR2 is YYEEEE. The CDR3 DNA reads as TGTGCCAGCACCCAGTGGAGAGAGACCCAGTACTTC. It encodes CASTQWRETQYF.

A note on this clone: The junction departs from germline at one end; a sequencing error may be responsible. This chain joins TRBV7-9 and TRBJ2-4; D is undetermined. This CDR3 is built from 8 residues. In germline, CDR1 is SEHNR, CDR2 FQNEAQ (reference sequence). CDR3 in DNA: TGTGCCAGCAGCCCGAGAGACTTC. It translates to CASSPRDF.

The gene calls are TRBV6-1 and TRBJ2-7; 10 nucleotides align to TRBD2. Looked up from germline, CDR1 is MNHNS and CDR2 is SASEGT. This CDR3 region has 17 residues. J lost 6 bases, V lost 3 bases, and 14 bases had no gene match. The CDR3 here is CASSDGPIAGGLTEQYF. The CDR3, as DNA: TGTGCCAGCAGTGACGGGCCCATAGCGGGAGGATTAACCGAGCAGTACTTC.

This chain connects TRBV2 to TRBJ1-4, with D uncertain. The CDR3 runs 13 residues. Germline V gene lookup returns CDR1 SNHLY and CDR2 FYNNEI. Trimming pared 6 bases from V and 14 bases from J, leaving 19 bases between. CDR3 in amino acids: CASSPESSRGLFF. DNA of the CDR3: TGTGCCAGCAGCCCCGAGTCTTCCCGGGGTCTGTTTTTT.

The chain joins TRBV19 to TRBJ2-7; 10 bases match TRBD2. There are 18 residues in the CDR3. The V gene's germline CDR1 is LNHDA and CDR2 SQIVND (reference sequence). J was trimmed by 3 bases and V by 7 bases; bases with no gene match: 18. The CDR3 DNA follows: TGTGCCAGTATTTGGGATCGCCCTAGCGGGAGAAATCACTACGAGCAGTACTTC. This sequence encodes CASIWDRPSGRNHYEQYF.

The genes are TRBV19 and TRBJ1-5; possibly TRBD1 for D (5 bases). Trimming pared 3 bases from V and 0 bases from J, leaving 15 bases between. This CDR3 contains 17 residues. Germline V gene lookup returns CDR1 LNHDA and CDR2 SQIVND (reference sequence). The CDR3 nucleotides are TGTGCCAGTAGTATGATTTTGGGGCTGTATAGCAATCAGCCCCAGCATTTT. Translating it yields CASSMILGLYSNQPQHF.

This clone appeared a single time. The CDR3, as DNA: TGCAGCGTCCCACAAAAAGACGACCCGAGGAGGGTAGGGCCGTACTTTCACACCGGGGAGCTGTTTTTT. Translated: CSVPQKDDPRRVGPYFHTGELFF. V usage is TRBV29-1 and J usage is TRBJ2-2; D might be TRBD2 (6 bases). The CDR3 contains 23 residues. Germline V CDR1 and CDR2: SQVTM, ANQGSEA. Trimming removed 6 bases at V and 3 bases at J, with 41 bases between.

Turning to this clone: Sequence at one end of the junction differs from germline and may be a read error. The rearrangement uses TRBV7-9 and TRBJ2-7, with 7 bases aligning to TRBD1. This CDR3 has 16 amino acids. The germline CDR1 and CDR2 sequences are SEHNR and FQNEAQ (reference sequence). The CDR3 sequence is CSSSANPGQFPYEQYF. The CDR3 coding sequence is TGTTCCAGCAGCGCGAATCCGGGACAGTTTCCCTACGAGCAGTACTTC.

V usage is TRBV6-6 and J usage is TRBJ1-1, with D unresolved. Trimming took 6 bases from V and 6 from J, leaving 11 bases between them. The CDR3 is 12 residues long. Germline V gene data show CDR1 as MNHNY and CDR2 as SVGAGI (reference sequence). The CDR3 DNA reads TGTGCCAGCAGCTGGCAGTTGGCTGAAGCTTTCTTT. Protein product: CASSWQLAEAFF.

This clone came up a few times. The rearrangement joins TRBV15 to TRBJ2-3; 10 bases fit TRBD2. The CDR3 spans 17 residues. Germline V lookup: CDR1 LNHNV, CDR2 YYDKDF (reference sequence). The V and J ends lost 0 bases and 4 bases, in that order; junction bases with no gene match: 7. The CDR3 reads CATSRDLASGSSDTQYF. CDR3 DNA sequence: TGTGCCACCAGCAGAGATCTGGCTAGCGGGAGTTCAGATACGCAGTATTTT.